The clone carrying this T cell receptor beta chain was observed a handful of times. V was trimmed by 3 bases and J by 6 bases, leaving 11 bases between them. The CDR3 has 13 amino acids. Germline CDR1 reads SGHTA; CDR2 reads FQGNSA. This sample is drawn from a study of blood T cell repertoires in COVID-19. At the level of the study: Acute-phase and convalescent COVID-19 samples originated in the United States, Italy and Spain. Sources were T cells, B-cell-depleted T cells, or PBMCs; the material itself was cDNA or gDNA.

Methods used by the authors: Estimation of nucleated cell counts was performed using reference gene primer amplification. TCRdb keeps only in-frame clones here, not all; method: immunoSEQ multiplex PCR. The D gene and trimming were derived from the DNA, and the V and J assignments and clone size from that table. The profile shows more than 200,000 clones, around four fifths of them singletons. The rearrangement links TRBV7-2 to TRBJ1-2; TRBD1 might be the D (6 bases). The clonotype comes from a man in his forties or fifties with active or convalescent COVID-19. Input material: peripheral blood. The CDR3 DNA reads as TGTGCCAGCAGCTTGAACAGGGCTAATGGCTACACCTTC. Protein product: CASSLNRANGYTF.